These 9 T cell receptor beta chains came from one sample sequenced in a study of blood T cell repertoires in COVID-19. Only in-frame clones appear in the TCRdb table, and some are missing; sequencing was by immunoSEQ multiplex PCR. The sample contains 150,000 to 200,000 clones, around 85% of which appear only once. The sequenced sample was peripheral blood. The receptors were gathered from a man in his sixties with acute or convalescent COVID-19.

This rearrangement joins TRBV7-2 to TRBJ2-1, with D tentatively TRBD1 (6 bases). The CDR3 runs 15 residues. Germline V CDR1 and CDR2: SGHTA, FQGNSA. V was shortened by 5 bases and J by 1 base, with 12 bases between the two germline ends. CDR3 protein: CASSTQGYSYNEQFF. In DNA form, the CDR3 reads TGTGCCAGCAGCACACAGGGATATTCCTACAATGAGCAGTTCTTC.

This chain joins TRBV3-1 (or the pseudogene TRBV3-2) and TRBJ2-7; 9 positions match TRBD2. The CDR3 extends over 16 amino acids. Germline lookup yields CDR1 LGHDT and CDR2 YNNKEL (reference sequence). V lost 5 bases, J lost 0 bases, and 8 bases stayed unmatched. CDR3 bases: TGTGCCAGCAGCTTTAGCGGGAGTGGCCTCTCCTACGAGCAGTACTTC. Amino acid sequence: CASSFSGSGLSYEQYF.

The CDR3 coding sequence is TGTGCCAGCAGGCAGGGGGGGGCCAACGTCCTGACTTTC. Protein: CASRQGGANVLTF. The J gene is TRBJ2-6, the V gene TRBV7-2; D perhaps matches TRBD1 (6 bases). The CDR3 extends over 13 amino acids. Trimming removed 6 bases from V and 4 bases from J, with 7 bases in between. Looked up from germline, CDR1 is SGHTA and CDR2 is FQGNSA.

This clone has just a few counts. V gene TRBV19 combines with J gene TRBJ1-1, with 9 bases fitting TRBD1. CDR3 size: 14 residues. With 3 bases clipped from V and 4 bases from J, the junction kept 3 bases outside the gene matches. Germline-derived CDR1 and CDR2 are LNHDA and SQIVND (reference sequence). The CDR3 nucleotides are TGTGCCAGTAGTATGGGACAGGGCGGCACTGAAGCTTTCTTT. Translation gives CASSMGQGGTEAFF.

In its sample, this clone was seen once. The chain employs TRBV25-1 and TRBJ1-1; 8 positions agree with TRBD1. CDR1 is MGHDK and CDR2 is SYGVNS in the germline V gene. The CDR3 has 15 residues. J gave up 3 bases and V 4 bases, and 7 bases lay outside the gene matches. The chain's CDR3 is CASSAPATGDTEAFF. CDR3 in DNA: TGTGCCAGCAGTGCTCCCGCGACAGGGGACACTGAAGCTTTCTTT.

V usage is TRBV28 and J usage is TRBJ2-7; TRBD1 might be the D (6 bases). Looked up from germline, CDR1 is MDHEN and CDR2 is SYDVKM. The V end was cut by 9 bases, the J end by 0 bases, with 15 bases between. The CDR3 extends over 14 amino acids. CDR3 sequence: CASAVGGSSYEQYF. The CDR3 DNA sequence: TGTGCCAGTGCCGTAGGGGGTAGCTCCTACGAGCAGTACTTC.

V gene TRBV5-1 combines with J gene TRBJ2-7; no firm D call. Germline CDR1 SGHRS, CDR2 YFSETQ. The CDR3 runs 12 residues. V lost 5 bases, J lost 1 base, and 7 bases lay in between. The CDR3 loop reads CASSGGSYEQYF. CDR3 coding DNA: TGCGCCAGCAGTGGCGGTTCCTACGAGCAGTACTTC.

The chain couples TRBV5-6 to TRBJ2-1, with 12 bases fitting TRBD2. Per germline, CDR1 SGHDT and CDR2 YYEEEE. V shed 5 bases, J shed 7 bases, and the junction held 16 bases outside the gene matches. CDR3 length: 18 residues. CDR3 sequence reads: CASSWTSGIAIQWNEQFF. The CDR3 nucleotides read TGTGCCAGCAGTTGGACTAGCGGGATAGCCATCCAATGGAATGAGCAGTTCTTC.

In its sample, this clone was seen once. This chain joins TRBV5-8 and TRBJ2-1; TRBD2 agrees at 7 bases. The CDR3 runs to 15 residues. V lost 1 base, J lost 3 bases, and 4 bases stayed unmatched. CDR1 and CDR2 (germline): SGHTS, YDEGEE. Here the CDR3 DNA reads TGTGCCAGCAGCTTGCCTAGCGGCTACTACAATGAGCAGTTCTTC. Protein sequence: CASSLPSGYYNEQFF. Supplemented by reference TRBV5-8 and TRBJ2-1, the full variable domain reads EAGVTQSPTHLIKTRGQQATLRCSPISGHTSVYWYQQALGLGLQFLLWYDEGEERNRGNFPPRFSGRQFPNYSSELNVNALELEDSALYLCASSLPSGYYNEQFFGPGTRLTVL.